Sequencing of this TCR beta chain was carried out in a study of CD8+ T cells in alopecia areata. About the study: The study gave tofacitinib for 6 to 18 months, then 6 months off drug. Study findings and constraints: How baseline CD8+ expansion relates to response remains uncertain (there was one nonresponder). Normal scalp showed lower clonality than lesional scalp, especially alopecia totalis/universalis.

Treatment noted: oral pan-JAK inhibitor, 5-10 mg twice daily. This clone was picked up one time. Its antigen is as yet unknown. At the DNA level, this CDR3 is encoded by other sequences in the same sample as well. The germline V gene has CDR1 GTSNPN and CDR2 SVGIG (reference sequence). V lost 2 bases and J lost 0, with 8 bases in between. This CDR3 is built from 14 residues. RNA, once extracted, was reverse transcribed into cDNA for use as the sequencing template. Data came from immunoSEQ multiplex PCR; TCRdb stores just in-frame clones and leaves some out. The sample lists a few hundred thousand clones, more than 30% occurring once.

This sample comprised CD4+ T cells sorted from blood, obtained at approximately week 34, from a patient treated with tofacitinib. The chain recombines TRBV30 with TRBJ1-3; D unresolved. This clonotype originated in a human donor with alopecia areata. The CDR3 spells CAWSRGGSGNTIYF. CDR3 sequence (DNA): TGTGCCTGGAGTCGCGGCGGCTCTGGAAACACCATATATTTT.